The clone carrying this TCR beta chain was found many times. V dropped 6 bases and J dropped 7 bases, with 18 bases sitting between them. This CDR3 region has 15 residues. Germline CDR1 reads ENHRY; CDR2 reads SYGVKD. MiXCR, applied by TCRdb to the 5' RACE reads, yields one record per CDR3 protein. The data hold tens of thousands of distinct CDR3 sequences, with about 20% observed a single time. The sorted Tregs were CD4+CD25+CD127-/low cells. This receptor was taken from a female donor with breast cancer. V is TRBV10-3 and J is TRBJ1-4; D unresolved. The specimen was Tregs sorted from blood. The CDR3 loop reads CAIREDGKVLEKLFF. In nucleotides, the CDR3 is TGTGCCATCAGGGAGGACGGCAAGGTGCTTGAAAAACTGTTTTTT.